This TCR beta chain is from a study of T cells in Graves' hyperthyroidism and ophthalmopathy. This clonotype was recorded many times. It was RNA transcripts that yielded the amplified TCR beta CDR3 regions. With the HTBI primer set, the TCR CDR3 went through a first round of RT-PCR. TCRdb called the multiplex PCR reads again in MiXCR, with one record for every CDR3 protein. The sample carries 350,000 to 400,000 distinct CDR3 sequences, 15% recorded once. Per the germline V gene, CDR1 is MDHEN and CDR2 is SYDVKM. V lost 2 bases and J lost 2; bases outside the gene matches: 3. The CDR3 covers 15 residues.

What was sequenced was blood. The chain links TRBV28 to TRBJ1-5; TRBD1 aligns across 7 bases. This receptor was identified in a woman aged 25 to 39 with Graves' hyperthyroidism. CDR3 protein: CASSLKTGRNQPQHF. DNA of the CDR3: TGTGCCAGCAGTTTAAAGACAGGGCGCAATCAGCCCCAGCATTTT.